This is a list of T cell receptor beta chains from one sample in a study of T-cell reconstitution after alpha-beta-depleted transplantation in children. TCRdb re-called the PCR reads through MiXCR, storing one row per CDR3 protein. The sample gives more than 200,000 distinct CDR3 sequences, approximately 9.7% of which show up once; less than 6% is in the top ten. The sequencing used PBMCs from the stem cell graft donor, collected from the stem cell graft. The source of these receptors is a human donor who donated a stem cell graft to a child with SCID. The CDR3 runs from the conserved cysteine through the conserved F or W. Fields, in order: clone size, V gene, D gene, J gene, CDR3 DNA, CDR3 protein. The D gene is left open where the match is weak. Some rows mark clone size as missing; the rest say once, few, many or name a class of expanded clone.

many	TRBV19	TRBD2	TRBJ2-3	TGTGCCAGTAGTGGTCCGACTAGCGGGGCCACAGATACGCAGTATTTT	CASSGPTSGATDTQYF
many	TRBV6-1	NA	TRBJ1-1	TGTGCCAGCAGCCGGGACTTGATGCGGAACACTGAAGCTTTCTTT	CASSRDLMRNTEAFF
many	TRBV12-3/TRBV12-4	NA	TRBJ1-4	TGTGCCAGCAGGCGCCGGATTGCAACTAATGAAAAACTGTTTTTT	CASRRRIATNEKLFF
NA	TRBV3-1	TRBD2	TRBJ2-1	TGTGCCACCAGCCAAGGGCTAGCGGGGGGCACCTCCTACAATGAGCAGTTCTTC	CATSQGLAGGTSYNEQFF
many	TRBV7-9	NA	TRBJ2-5	TGTGCCAGCAGCTTAGGACGGGGACACCTTAGTACCCAGTACTTC	CASSLGRGHLSTQYF
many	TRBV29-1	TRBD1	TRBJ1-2	TGCAGCGTTGAAGATCCAAGGGGGCCCTCCCTAGCTAACTATGGCTACACCTTC	CSVEDPRGPSLANYGYTF
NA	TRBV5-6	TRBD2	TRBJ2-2	TGTGCCAGCAGCTCCCTGGGGGGGGGCACCGGGGAGCTGTTTTTT	CASSSLGGGTGELFF
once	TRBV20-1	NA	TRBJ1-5	TGCAGTGCTAGGCCGGGCAGGGGCAACCCTCACCCCCAGCATTTT	CSARPGRGNPHPQHF
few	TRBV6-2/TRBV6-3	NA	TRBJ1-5	TGTGCCAGCAGTTATACTGGGATGGGCAATCAGCCCCAGCATTTT	CASSYTGMGNQPQHF
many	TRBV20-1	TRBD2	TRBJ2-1	TGCAGTGCAAGGTCTAGCGGGGGCTCAGTATACAATGAGCAGTTCTTC	CSARSSGGSVYNEQFF
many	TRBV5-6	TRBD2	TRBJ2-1	TGTGCCAGCAGCTTGGTGGCGGGAGACGAGCAGTTCTTC	CASSLVAGDEQFF
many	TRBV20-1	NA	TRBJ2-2	TGCAGTGCTAGAGATCGGGAACTCTCGATCGCGAACACCGGGGAGCTGTTTTTT	CSARDRELSIANTGELFF
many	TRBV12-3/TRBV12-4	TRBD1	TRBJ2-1	TGTGCCAGCAGTCCTCCGACAGGGTCCGGCGCCTACAATGAGCAGTTCTTC	CASSPPTGSGAYNEQFF
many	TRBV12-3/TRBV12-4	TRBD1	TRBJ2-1	TGTGCCAGCAGTTTAGTAACAGGGGATGAGCAGTTCTTC	CASSLVTGDEQFF
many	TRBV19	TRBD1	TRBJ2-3	TGTGCCAGTAGTATGGACAGGACTAGCACAGATACGCAGTATTTT	CASSMDRTSTDTQYF
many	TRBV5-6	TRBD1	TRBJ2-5	TGTGCCAGCAGCTATGGGACAGCAGAGACCCAGTACTTC	CASSYGTAETQYF
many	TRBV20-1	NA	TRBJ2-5	TGCAGTGCTAGTGGGGCGGGGGCAAGCCAAGAGACCCAGTACTTC	CSASGAGASQETQYF
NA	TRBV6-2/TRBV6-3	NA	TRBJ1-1	TGTGCCAGTCGGATAGGGTCCACTGAAGCTTTCTTT	CASRIGSTEAFF
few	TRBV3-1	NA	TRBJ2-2	TGTGCCAGCAGCCAAGACGGAGGCGGGGAGCTGTTTTTT	CASSQDGGGELFF
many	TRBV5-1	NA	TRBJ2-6	TGCGCCAGCAGCTTGGCCAACTCTGGGGCCAACGTCCTGACTTTC	CASSLANSGANVLTF
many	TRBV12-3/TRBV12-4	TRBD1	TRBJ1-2	TGTGCCAGCAGTTTGGGACAGGGCTACACCTTC	CASSLGQGYTF
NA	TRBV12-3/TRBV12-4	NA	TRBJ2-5	TGTGCCAGCACCGAGGGCGGGCAAGAGACCCAGTACTTC	CASTEGGQETQYF
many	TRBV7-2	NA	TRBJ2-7	TGTGCCAGCAGCTTCCAGAGCGAGCAGTACTTC	CASSFQSEQYF
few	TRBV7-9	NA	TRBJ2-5	TGTGCCAGCAGCCTATCTGGTCCCAAAGAGACCCAGTACTTC	CASSLSGPKETQYF
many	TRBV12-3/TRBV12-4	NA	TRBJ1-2	TGTGCCAGCAGTTTAGCCCGGACGGGCTACACCTTC	CASSLARTGYTF
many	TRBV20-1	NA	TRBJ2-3	TGCAGTGCTACCTCATCTGGGGATACGCAGTATTTT	CSATSSGDTQYF
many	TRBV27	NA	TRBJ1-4	TGTGCCAGCAGTCCATTGTACGGAGGGGAAAAACTGTTTTTT	CASSPLYGGEKLFF
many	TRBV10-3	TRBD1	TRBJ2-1	TGTGCCATCGGCCACAGGGGGCAGAGTGAGCAGTTCTTC	CAIGHRGQSEQFF
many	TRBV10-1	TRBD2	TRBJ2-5	TGCGCCAGCAGTGAGCGGCTAGCGGGGGGTCAAGAGACCCAGTACTTC	CASSERLAGGQETQYF
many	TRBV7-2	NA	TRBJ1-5	TGTGCCAGCAGCTTAGCTAGTGGGGTTAATCAGCCCCAGCATTTT	CASSLASGVNQPQHF
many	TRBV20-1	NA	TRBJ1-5	TGCAGTGCTAGACAGAATAGCAATCAGCCCCAGCATTTT	CSARQNSNQPQHF
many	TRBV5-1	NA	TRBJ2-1	TGCGCCAGCAGCTTGGGTCGGCCCTACAATGAGCAGTTCTTC	CASSLGRPYNEQFF
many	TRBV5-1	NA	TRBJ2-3	TGCGCCAGCAGCCCTATGTGGACAGCAACCAGCACAGATACGCAGTATTTT	CASSPMWTATSTDTQYF
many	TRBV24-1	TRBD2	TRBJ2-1	TGTGCCACCAGTGAGGCTAGCGGGATCCATGAGCAGTTCTTC	CATSEASGIHEQFF
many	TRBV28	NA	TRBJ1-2	TGTGCCAGCAGTTTGTATAGACAGAAGCACACCTTC	CASSLYRQKHTF
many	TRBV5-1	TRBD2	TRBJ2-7	TGCGCCAGCAGCTTAATTCCCTCCGGCGGGGGATACGAGCAGTACTTC	CASSLIPSGGGYEQYF
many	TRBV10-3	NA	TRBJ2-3	TGTGCCATCAGTCCTCGGGGGATCACAGATACGCAGTATTTT	CAISPRGITDTQYF
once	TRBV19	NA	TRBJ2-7	TGTGCCAGTAGTATAGCGGTGGGGAGTACCTACGAGCAGTACTTC	CASSIAVGSTYEQYF
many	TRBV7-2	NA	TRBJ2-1	TGTGCCAGCAGTCCGGGGACTGAGTACAATGAGCAGTTCTTC	CASSPGTEYNEQFF
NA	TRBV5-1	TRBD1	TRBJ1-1	TGCGCCAGCAGTGGACAGGGCATTAACACTGAAGCTTTCTTT	CASSGQGINTEAFF
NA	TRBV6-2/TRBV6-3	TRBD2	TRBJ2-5	TGTGCCAGCAGACCGCTAGCGGGGGCCGCCTATGGGGAGACCCAGTACTTC	CASRPLAGAAYGETQYF
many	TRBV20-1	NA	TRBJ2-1	TGCAGTGCGAGAACGGGGGCAGCCTACAATGAGCAGTTCTTC	CSARTGAAYNEQFF
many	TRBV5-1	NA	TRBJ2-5	TGCGCCAGCAGCTTGGTCGAGGTCTACCAAGAGACCCAGTACTTC	CASSLVEVYQETQYF
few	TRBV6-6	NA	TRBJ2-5	TGTGCCAGCAGTTCTGAGAGTCAAGAGACCCAGTACTTC	CASSSESQETQYF
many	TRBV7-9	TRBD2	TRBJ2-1	TGTGCCAGCAGCTTAGGGCCGGGACTAGTCGCAAATGAGCAGTTCTTC	CASSLGPGLVANEQFF
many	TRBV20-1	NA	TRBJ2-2	TGCAGTGCTAGAGAGAGGCGGACAGTCCGGGGGTTCACCGGGGAGCTGTTTTTT	CSARERRTVRGFTGELFF
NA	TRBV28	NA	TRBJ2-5	TGTGCCAGCAGTTTGCCGGCAGGTCGGCAAGAGACCCAGTACTTC	CASSLPAGRQETQYF
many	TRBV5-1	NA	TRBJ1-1	TGCGCCAGCAGCTTGACCCTTCGACAGAACACTGAAGCTTTCTTT	CASSLTLRQNTEAFF
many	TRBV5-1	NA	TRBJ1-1	TGCGCCAGCAGCTTAGAGCAGAACACTGAAGCTTTCTTT	CASSLEQNTEAFF
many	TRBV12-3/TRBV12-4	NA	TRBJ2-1	TGTGCCAGCACCCTGGGGCAGGGGTCCTACAATGAGCAGTTCTTC	CASTLGQGSYNEQFF
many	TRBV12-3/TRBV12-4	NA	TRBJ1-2	TGTGCCAGCGCTCTAGAAAGGGGTCCCGTCGGGGGCTACACCTTC	CASALERGPVGGYTF
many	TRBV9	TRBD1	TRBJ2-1	TGTGCCAGCAGCTCCCCTCGGAGGACAGGGCACAATGAGCAGTTCTTC	CASSSPRRTGHNEQFF
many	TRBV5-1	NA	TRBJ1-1	TGCGCCAGCAGCTTGCCAGGTTTGAACACTGAAGCTTTCTTT	CASSLPGLNTEAFF
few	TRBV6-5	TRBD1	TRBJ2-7	TGTGCCAGCAGTTACTCCGACAGGGGGACCGAGCAGTACTTC	CASSYSDRGTEQYF